What follows are 24 T cell receptor beta chains derived from one specimen sequenced in a study of lymphopenia after photon versus proton radiotherapy. Repertoires were generated with immunoSEQ multiplex PCR, while TCRdb's copy carries only in-frame clones and drops some. The sample includes about 25,000 clones, roughly four fifths seen only once; the top ten take approximately 4%. The sample here was peripheral blood, taken from a patient treated with photon-based radiotherapy. Receptors originate from a woman between 50 and 59 years old with pancreatic cancer.

This clone was seen more than once but under ten times. The chain combines TRBV13 with TRBJ2-7, with D perhaps TRBD2 (6 bases). This CDR3 is 14 amino acids long. The V gene's germline CDR1 is PRHDT and CDR2 FYEKMQ (reference sequence). V dropped 4 bases and J dropped 4 bases, with 14 bases sitting between them. The CDR3 DNA reads TGTGCCAGCAGCTCCTCCGGGAGCTCTTACGAGCAGTACTTC. Amino acids: CASSSSGSSYEQYF.

The chain is built from TRBV19 and TRBJ2-2, with D hard to call. Germline V lookup: CDR1 LNHDA, CDR2 SQIVND (reference sequence). CDR3 length: 14 amino acids. V was clipped by 4 bases and J by 6 bases, with 12 bases between them. CDR3 amino acids: CASSTGLDAGELFF. For the CDR3, the DNA is TGTGCCAGTAGTACTGGTTTAGACGCCGGGGAGCTGTTTTTT.

The rearrangement uses TRBV4-3 and TRBJ1-4; D is undetermined. V gave up 3 bases and J gave up 8 bases, with 7 bases separating them. Germline V gene sequence: CDR1 LGHNA, CDR2 YSLEER. This CDR3 is 12 amino acids long. The CDR3 DNA is TGCGCCAGCAGCCACAGGAGGGAAAAACTGTTTTTT. This translates into CASSHRREKLFF.

The chain couples TRBV6-1 to TRBJ1-2, with D unclear. Trimming left V 1 base short and J 0 bases short, with 6 bases between. From germline, CDR1 is MNHNS and CDR2 SASEGT. The CDR3 consists of 14 residues. The CDR3 loop is CASSEGSSNYGYTF. Here the CDR3 DNA reads TGTGCCAGCAGTGAAGGCAGTTCTAACTATGGCTACACCTTC.

The V and J genes are TRBV9 and TRBJ1-4, with TRBD1 matching 9 bases. CDR3 length: 15 residues. The V gene's germline CDR1 is SGDLS and CDR2 YYNGEE. Unmatched junction bases numbered 4, after V lost 0 bases and J lost 7 bases. In DNA form, the CDR3 reads TGTGCCAGCAGCGTAGTAGGGACAGGGAGTGAAAAACTGTTTTTT. Residues: CASSVVGTGSEKLFF.

The chain uses TRBV28 and TRBJ2-7; D gene ambiguous. The CDR3 contains 14 residues. Trimming stripped 5 bases from V and 4 bases from J, with 15 bases between. Germline-derived CDR1 and CDR2 are MDHEN and SYDVKM. CDR3 sequence reads: CASSPPPPGYEQYF. In DNA form, the CDR3 reads TGTGCCAGCAGTCCGCCGCCCCCCGGTTACGAGCAGTACTTC.

This clone was picked up a small number of times. The V gene is TRBV29-1, the J gene TRBJ2-1; 7 bases are shared with TRBD2. Germline V gene sequence: CDR1 SQVTM, CDR2 ANQGSEA. V dropped 5 bases and J dropped 7; count of bases not matched to a gene: 11. The CDR3 has 14 residues. CDR3 residues: CSVRGQRGRNEQFF. CDR3 coding DNA: TGCAGCGTTCGGGGCCAGCGGGGTAGAAATGAGCAGTTCTTC.

A single count supports this clone. V gene TRBV7-4 combines with J gene TRBJ2-7; weak D call: TRBD1 (6 bases). Germline V gene sequence: CDR1 SGHVT, CDR2 SQSDAQ. This CDR3 has 14 amino acids. V shed 7 bases and J shed 1 base, with 14 bases lying between them. The CDR3 sequence: CASTSTGSSYEQYF. The CDR3 region has the DNA TGTGCCAGCACCTCGACAGGTTCATCCTACGAGCAGTACTTC.

The rearrangement uses TRBV6-6 and TRBJ2-7, with 7 bases matching TRBD1. V shed 6 bases and J 5 bases; nucleotides not matched to a gene: 10. The CDR3 runs to 14 residues. Looked up from germline, CDR1 is MNHNY and CDR2 is SVGAGI (reference sequence). The CDR3 reads CASRTRQGGDEQYF. In nucleotides, the CDR3 is TGTGCCAGCAGGACCAGACAGGGCGGAGACGAGCAGTACTTC.

CDR3 sequence reads: CASSSGLAVEDTQYF. The CDR3 DNA sequence: TGTGCCAGCAGCTCGGGACTAGCGGTTGAAGATACGCAGTATTTT. This rearrangement joins TRBV5-4 to TRBJ2-3, with 11 nucleotides matching TRBD2. The germline gives CDR1 SGHNT, CDR2 YYREEE (reference sequence). The CDR3 totals 15 residues. V lost 3 bases and J lost 5; bases outside the gene matches: 5.

This clone turned up a few times. The chain carries TRBV2 and TRBJ2-6; D is perhaps TRBD2 (5 bases). V lost 7 bases, J lost 0 bases, and 7 bases lay in between. Germline V gives CDR1 SNHLY, CDR2 FYNNEI. There are 14 residues in the CDR3. The CDR3 reads CASNRGSGANVLTF. The CDR3 DNA follows: TGTGCCAGCAACCGGGGCTCTGGGGCCAACGTCCTGACTTTC. Together with reference TRBV2 and TRBJ2-6, the CDR3 gives the full variable domain: EPEVTQTPSHQVTQMGQEVILRCVPISNHLYFYWYRQILGQKVEFLVSFYNNEISEKSEIFDDQFSVERPDGSNFTLKIRSTKLEDSAMYFCASNRGSGANVLTFGAGSRLTVL.

For the CDR3, the DNA is TGTGCCAGCAGCCAAGTCGCAACCCCGACTAGCGGGATCTACGAGCAGTACTTC. Translated, it gives CASSQVATPTSGIYEQYF. This rearrangement joins TRBV4-2 to TRBJ2-5, with 11 bases that match TRBD2. The DNA end favors TRBJ2-7, so the J call may be wrong. Germline lookup yields CDR1 LGHNA and CDR2 YNFKEQ. This CDR3 is 18 amino acids long.

This clone was found a few times. The chain employs TRBV30 and TRBJ1-4, with 8 bases lining up with TRBD1. There are 13 residues in the CDR3. V dropped 2 bases and J dropped 7; count of bases not matched to a gene: 3. Looked up from germline, CDR1 is GTSNPN and CDR2 is SVGIG (reference sequence). CDR3 protein: CAWSFDRGEKLFF. For the CDR3, the DNA is TGTGCCTGGAGTTTTGACAGGGGTGAAAAACTGTTTTTT.

The chain carries TRBV28 and TRBJ1-5; D is undetermined. The CDR3 extends over 14 amino acids. The germline CDR1 and CDR2 sequences are MDHEN and SYDVKM. The V gene lost 4 bases and the J gene lost 3 bases, with 10 bases spanning the gap. CDR3 protein: CASSSMRINQPQHF. In DNA, the CDR3 is TGTGCCAGCAGTTCGATGAGGATCAATCAGCCCCAGCATTTT.

The chain employs TRBV5-1 and TRBJ2-7, with TRBD2 matching over 9 bases. This CDR3 has 15 residues. Germline assignment: CDR1 SGHRS and CDR2 YFSETQ. The V segment lost 4 bases and the J segment 3 bases; nucleotides outside the gene matches: 8. The CDR3 bases are TGCGCCAGCAGCCCGATAGCGGGAGAGCGCTACGAGCAGTACTTC. It translates to CASSPIAGERYEQYF.

The CDR3 DNA reads as TGCGCCAGCAGCCAAGATCGCATAGCGGCCCTGGGGGATGAGCAGTTCTTC. Translation gives CASSQDRIAALGDEQFF. The gene calls are TRBV4-3 and TRBJ2-1, with a tentative D call TRBD2 (6 bases). Trimming shortened V by 0 bases and J by 8 bases, and 20 bases separated the two germline ends. Germline V lookup: CDR1 LGHNA, CDR2 YSLEER. The CDR3 consists of 17 residues.

The V call is TRBV6-5, the J call TRBJ2-7; no clear D gene. In germline, CDR1 is MNHEY, CDR2 SVGAGI. This CDR3 contains 12 residues. The V end lost 4 bases, the J end lost 4 bases, and 8 bases lay between the germline ends. The CDR3 bases are TGTGCCAGCAGTTCCGCCGCGTACGAGCAGTACTTC. This gives the protein CASSSAAYEQYF.

The chain combines TRBV6-5 with TRBJ1-4; D gene ambiguous. The ends were cut back, 2 bases at V and 5 bases at J, with 9 bases in the middle. The V gene's germline CDR1 is MNHEY and CDR2 SVGAGI. The CDR3 is 14 amino acids. In nucleotides, the CDR3 is TGTGCCAGCAGTTACCTCAGCCCGAATGAAAAACTGTTTTTT. Translating gives CASSYLSPNEKLFF.

The chain combines TRBV28 with TRBJ2-3; TRBD1 matches 9 bases. Per the germline V gene, CDR1 is MDHEN and CDR2 is SYDVKM. The CDR3 loop spans 15 amino acids. The trim removed 7 bases at V and 3 bases at J, leaving 8 bases unmatched. The CDR3 DNA reads TGTGCCAGCATTGAGAACAGGGGGCTTACAGATACGCAGTATTTT. Residues: CASIENRGLTDTQYF.

This chain connects TRBV5-1 to TRBJ2-3, with TRBD2 as a possible D gene (5 bases). The CDR3 loop spans 16 amino acids. The germline CDR1 and CDR2 sequences are SGHRS and YFSETQ. Between the trimmed V and J ends, which lost 0 bases and 0 bases, there was a span of 11 bases. The CDR3 DNA reads as TGCGCCAGCAGCTTGGCCTTCGGGGTTAGCACAGATACGCAGTATTTT. Translated, it gives CASSLAFGVSTDTQYF. Together with reference TRBV5-1 and TRBJ2-3, the CDR3 gives the full variable domain: KAGVTQTPRYLIKTRGQQVTLSCSPISGHRSVSWYQQTPGQGLQFLFEYFSETQRNKGNFPGRFSGRQFSNSRSEMNVSTLELGDSALYLCASSLAFGVSTDTQYFGPGTRLTVL.

The rearrangement links TRBV6-6 to TRBJ2-5, with D unclear. There are 11 residues in the CDR3. The V end was cut by 4 bases, the J end by 5 bases, with 5 bases between. Germline CDR1 is MNHNY and CDR2 is SVGAGI (reference sequence). The CDR3 coding sequence is TGTGCCAGCAGTTTACTCGAGACCCAGTACTTC. This sequence encodes CASSLLETQYF.

This clone was seen more than once but under ten times. Within the sample, other DNA sequences also encode this same CDR3. The chain uses TRBV7-2 and TRBJ2-7; D may be TRBD1 (6 bases). The germline V and J ends were trimmed by 4 bases and 1 base, with 11 bases remaining between them. Germline values: CDR1 SGHTA, CDR2 FQGNSA. There are 14 residues in the CDR3. The CDR3 here is CASSSNRVSYEQYF. In DNA, the CDR3 is TGTGCCAGCAGCTCCAACAGGGTATCCTACGAGCAGTACTTC.

This sequence joins TRBV5-4 and TRBJ1-6; 8 nucleotides line up with TRBD1. The CDR3 consists of 16 residues. V shed 2 bases and J 8 bases; nucleotides not matched to a gene: 9. CDR1 and CDR2 from the germline V gene are SGHNT and YYREEE (reference sequence). CDR3 DNA sequence: TGTGCCAGCAGCTTAATCGACAGGGGCCCGGATTCACCCCTCCACTTT. Protein product: CASSLIDRGPDSPLHF.

This sequence joins TRBV7-9 and TRBJ2-5; weak D call: TRBD1 (6 bases). This CDR3 is built from 16 residues. From germline, CDR1 is SEHNR and CDR2 FQNEAQ (reference sequence). V shed 5 bases and J shed 4 bases, with 20 bases lying between them. CDR3 DNA: TGTGCCAGCAGCCCACTGGACGACAGGCTGAGAGAGACCCAGTACTTC. Protein product: CASSPLDDRLRETQYF.